Below, 7 T cell receptor beta chains from the same sample are listed, as sequenced in a study of shared clonotypes between healthy human individuals. The table came from immunoSEQ multiplex PCR; TCRdb's copy has only in-frame clones and leaves some out. The table records 2 million to 3 million clones, roughly 93% of them present only once. Material for sequencing was naive CD4+ T cells from PBMCs. As to subset: CD45RA+ positively selected. These receptors were obtained from a man younger than 35 in good health. Some clones in this sample may be carry-over from other donors' samples.

The CDR3 bases are TGTGCCAGCAGTGATCGGGACGACCGGGCTTTCTTT. This encodes CASSDRDDRAFF. The V call is TRBV2, the J call TRBJ1-1; TRBD1 might be the D (5 bases). This CDR3 contains 12 residues. V lost 3 bases and J lost 11, with 13 bases in between. CDR1 is SNHLY, CDR2 FYNNEI, per germline. The full variable domain, completed using reference TRBV2 and TRBJ1-1, is EPEVTQTPSHQVTQMGQEVILRCVPISNHLYFYWYRQILGQKVEFLVSFYNNEISEKSEIFDDQFSVERPDGSNFTLKIRSTKLEDSAMYFCASSDRDDRAFFGQGTRLTVV.

The chain links TRBV28 to TRBJ2-6, with TRBD1 matching 10 bases. Germline V gives CDR1 MDHEN, CDR2 SYDVKM. V shed 4 bases, J shed 2 bases, and the junction held 5 bases outside the gene matches. The CDR3 loop spans 17 amino acids. CDR3: CASSSGTGVTGANVLTF. CDR3 in DNA: TGTGCCAGCAGTTCCGGGACAGGGGTTACTGGGGCCAACGTCCTGACTTTC.

The V and J genes are TRBV28 and TRBJ1-2; D remains unclear. V gave up 5 bases and J gave up 6 bases, with 16 bases separating them. Looked up from germline, CDR1 is MDHEN and CDR2 is SYDVKM. This CDR3 has 14 amino acids. The DNA of the CDR3 is TGTGCCAGCAGTAAAAGCGGGCGCTTAGATGGCTACACCTTC. Translated, it gives CASSKSGRLDGYTF.

This clone was picked up one time. The genes are TRBV9 and TRBJ2-5; 8 bases are shared with TRBD1. The CDR3 has 16 amino acids. Per the germline V gene, CDR1 is SGDLS and CDR2 is YYNGEE. V lost 4 bases to trimming and J lost 5 bases; unmatched junction nucleotides: 13. CDR3 sequence (DNA): TGTGCCAGCAGCACCGACCCCCAGGGGGCGCGGGAGACCCAGTACTTC. Protein sequence: CASSTDPQGARETQYF.

This chain links TRBV10-2 with TRBJ1-4; 7 bases fit TRBD1. Germline V gives CDR1 WSHSY, CDR2 SAAADI. The CDR3 length is 16 residues. The V segment lost 7 bases and the J segment 8 bases; nucleotides outside the gene matches: 16. In DNA form, the CDR3 reads TGCGCCAGCACCGGGGTGACAGGGAGGAGGGAGGAAAAACTGTTTTTT. The encoded protein is CASTGVTGRREEKLFF.

The V call is TRBV5-1, the J call TRBJ1-3, with D perhaps TRBD1 (5 bases). This CDR3 region has 16 residues. Germline-derived CDR1 and CDR2 are SGHRS and YFSETQ. Trimming pared 0 bases from V and 0 bases from J, leaving 10 bases between. The CDR3 protein is CASSLAGLSSGNTIYF. The CDR3 nucleotides read TGCGCCAGCAGCTTGGCGGGACTGAGCTCTGGAAACACCATATATTTT.

V gene TRBV28 combines with J gene TRBJ1-4; D possibly corresponds to TRBD1 (6 bases). CDR1 is MDHEN and CDR2 is SYDVKM in the germline V gene. Trimming shortened V by 6 bases and J by 0 bases, and 23 bases separated the two germline ends. The CDR3 has 19 amino acids. CDR3 nucleotide sequence: TGTGCCAGCAGACTACCCCCGGACAGCTCTTCTGCAACTAATGAAAAACTGTTTTTT. As protein: CASRLPPDSSSATNEKLFF.